This T cell receptor (beta chain) appears in the sequencing data of a study of beta chain features in type 1 diabetes. About the study: Age, gender, cell numbers and subset yield matched between patients and controls.

The isolated RNA, all of it, was reverse transcribed, so expressed TCRB transcripts were what got sequenced. TCRdb's copy holds only in-frame clones and misses some; the assay was immunoSEQ multiplex PCR. Of 350,000 or so clones in the sample, about 20% were seen once. A CD45RO/CCR7/CD25/CD127/CD95/CD27 panel sorted naive, central memory, regulatory and stem cell-like memory CD4+ cells. A note on this clone: The antigen is not known.

V lost 7 bases and J lost 1; bases outside the gene matches: 4. The CDR3 has 12 residues. Germline CDR1 is SQVTM and CDR2 is ANQGSEA. Broader study findings: Type 1 diabetes patients had VDJ junctions that carried fewer insertions and more deletions. Comparison showed that naive, central memory and Treg TCRB repertoires appeared more similar among patients than among healthy donors.

This clonotype originated in a woman in her late teens or twenties in good health. The chain recombines TRBV29-1 with TRBJ2-7; TRBD1 aligns across 7 bases. The sequenced material came from naive CD4+ T cells from blood. The CDR3 region is CSASGQSYEQYF. CDR3 bases: TGCAGCGCTTCGGGACAGTCCTACGAGCAGTACTTC.